This T cell receptor beta chain was identified during a study of technical replicates of blood from a few donors. The assay was immunoSEQ multiplex PCR, and TCRdb's table has in-frame clones only and misses some. The sample consists of tens of thousands of clones, roughly 98% of them appearing once. There are 15 residues in the CDR3. Germline lookup yields CDR1 MGHRA and CDR2 YSYEKL. V lost 4 bases and J lost 5; bases outside the gene matches: 10. Material for sequencing was T cells isolated from PBMCs. V is TRBV4-1 and J is TRBJ2-7, with 8 nucleotides matching TRBD1. The TCR sequence derives from a human donor in good health. The DNA of the CDR3 is TGCGCCAGCAGCCGGGGACAGGTTCGCTGGGACGAGCAGTACTTC. Translating gives CASSRGQVRWDEQYF.